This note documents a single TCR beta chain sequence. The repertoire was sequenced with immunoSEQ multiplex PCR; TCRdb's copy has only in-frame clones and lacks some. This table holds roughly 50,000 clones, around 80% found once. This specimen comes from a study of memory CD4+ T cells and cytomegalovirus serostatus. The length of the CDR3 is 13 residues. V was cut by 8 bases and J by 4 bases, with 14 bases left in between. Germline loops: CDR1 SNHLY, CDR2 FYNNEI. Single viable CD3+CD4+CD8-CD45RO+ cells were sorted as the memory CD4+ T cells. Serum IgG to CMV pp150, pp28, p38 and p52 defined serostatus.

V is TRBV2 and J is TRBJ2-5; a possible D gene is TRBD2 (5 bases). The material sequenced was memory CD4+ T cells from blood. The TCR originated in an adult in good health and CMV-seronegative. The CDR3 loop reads CASRLYRGETQYF. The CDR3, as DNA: TGTGCCAGCCGGCTTTACCGGGGAGAGACCCAGTACTTC.